The source of this T cell receptor beta chain is a study of identifying expanded T cells in peripheral blood. The V end was cut by 4 bases, the J end by 1 base, with 13 bases between. CDR1 SGHVT and CDR2 SQSDAQ come from the germline V gene. The CDR3 contains 15 residues. The repertoire was sequenced with immunoSEQ multiplex PCR; TCRdb's copy has only in-frame clones and lacks some. The table lists about 100,000 clones, around 86% of them singletons. The material sequenced was blood. The V and J genes are TRBV7-4 and TRBJ2-5; a weak D match, TRBD1 (5 bases). The clonotype was recovered from a person between 18 and 75 years old in good health. The CDR3 sequence is CASSSSYRIQETQYF. The CDR3 DNA reads TGTGCCAGCAGCTCATCATACAGGATCCAAGAGACCCAGTACTTC.